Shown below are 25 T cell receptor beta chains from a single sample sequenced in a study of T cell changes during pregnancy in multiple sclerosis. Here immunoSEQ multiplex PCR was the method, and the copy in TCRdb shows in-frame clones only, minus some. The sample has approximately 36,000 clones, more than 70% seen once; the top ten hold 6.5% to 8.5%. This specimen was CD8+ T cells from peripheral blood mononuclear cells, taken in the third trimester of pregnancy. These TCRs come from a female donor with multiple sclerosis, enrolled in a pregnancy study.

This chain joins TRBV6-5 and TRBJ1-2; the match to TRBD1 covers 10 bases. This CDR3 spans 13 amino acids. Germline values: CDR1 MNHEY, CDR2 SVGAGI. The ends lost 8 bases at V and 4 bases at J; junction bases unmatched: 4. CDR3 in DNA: TGTGCCAGCCTAAGGACAGGGGGCTATGGCTACACCTTC. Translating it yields CASLRTGGYGYTF.

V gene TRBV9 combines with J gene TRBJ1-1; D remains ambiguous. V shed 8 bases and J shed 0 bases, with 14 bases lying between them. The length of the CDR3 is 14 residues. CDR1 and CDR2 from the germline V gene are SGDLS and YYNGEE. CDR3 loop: CASSPRELNTEAFF. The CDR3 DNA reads TGTGCCAGTTCCCCGCGGGAACTGAACACTGAAGCTTTCTTT. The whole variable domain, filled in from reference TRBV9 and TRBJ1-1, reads DSGVTQTPKHLITATGQRVTLRCSPRSGDLSVYWYQQSLDQGLQFLIQYYNGEERAKGNILERFSAQQFPDLHSELNLSSLELGDSALYFCASSPRELNTEAFFGQGTRLTVV.

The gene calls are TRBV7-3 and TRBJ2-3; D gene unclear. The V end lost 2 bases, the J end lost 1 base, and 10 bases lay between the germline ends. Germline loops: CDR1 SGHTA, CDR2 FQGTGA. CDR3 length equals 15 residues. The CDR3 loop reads CASSLGPRGTDTQYF. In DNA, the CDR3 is TGTGCCAGCAGCTTAGGCCCCCGGGGCACAGATACGCAGTATTTT.

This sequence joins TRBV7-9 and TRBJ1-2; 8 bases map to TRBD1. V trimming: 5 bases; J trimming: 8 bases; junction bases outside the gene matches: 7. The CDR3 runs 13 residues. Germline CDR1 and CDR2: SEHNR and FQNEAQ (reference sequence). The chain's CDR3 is CASSQGAGMGYTF. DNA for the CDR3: TGTGCCAGCAGCCAGGGGGCAGGGATGGGCTACACCTTC.

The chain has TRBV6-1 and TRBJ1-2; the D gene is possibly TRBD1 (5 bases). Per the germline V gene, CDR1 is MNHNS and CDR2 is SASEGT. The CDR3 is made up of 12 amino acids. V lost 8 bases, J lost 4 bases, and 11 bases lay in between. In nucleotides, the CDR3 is TGTGCCAGCCAAGACAGAACCTATGGCTACACCTTC. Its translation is CASQDRTYGYTF.

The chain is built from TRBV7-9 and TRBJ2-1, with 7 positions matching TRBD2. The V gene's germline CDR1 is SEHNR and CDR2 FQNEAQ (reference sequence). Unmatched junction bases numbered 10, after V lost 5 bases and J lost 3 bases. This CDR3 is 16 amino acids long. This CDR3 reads CASSPRSGGIYNEQFF. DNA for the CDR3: TGTGCCAGCAGCCCCAGGTCCGGGGGGATCTACAATGAGCAGTTCTTC.

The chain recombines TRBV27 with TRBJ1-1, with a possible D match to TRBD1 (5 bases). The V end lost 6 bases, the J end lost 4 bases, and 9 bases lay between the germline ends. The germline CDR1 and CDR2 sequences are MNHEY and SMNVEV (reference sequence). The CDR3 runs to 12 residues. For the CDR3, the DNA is TGTGCCAGCAGGTCCGGGGGCACTGAAGCTTTCTTT. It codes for CASRSGGTEAFF.

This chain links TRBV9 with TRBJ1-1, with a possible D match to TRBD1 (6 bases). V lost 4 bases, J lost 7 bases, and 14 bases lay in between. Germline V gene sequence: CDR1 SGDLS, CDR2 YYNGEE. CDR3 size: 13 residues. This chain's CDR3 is CASSISGVGEAFF. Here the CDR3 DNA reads TGTGCCAGCAGCATATCAGGGGTCGGTGAAGCTTTCTTT.

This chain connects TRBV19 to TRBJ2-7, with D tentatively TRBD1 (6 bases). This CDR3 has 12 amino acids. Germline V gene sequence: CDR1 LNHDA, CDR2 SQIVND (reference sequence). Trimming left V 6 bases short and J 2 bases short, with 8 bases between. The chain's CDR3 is CASSGDTYEQYF. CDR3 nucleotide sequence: TGTGCCAGTAGCGGGGACACCTACGAGCAGTACTTC.

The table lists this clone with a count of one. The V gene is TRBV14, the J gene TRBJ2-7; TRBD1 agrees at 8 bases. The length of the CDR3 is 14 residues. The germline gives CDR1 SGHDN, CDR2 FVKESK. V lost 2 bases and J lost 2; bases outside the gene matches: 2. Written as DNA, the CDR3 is TGTGCCAGCAGCCAATTCAGGGGGCCCTACGAGCAGTACTTC. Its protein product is CASSQFRGPYEQYF.

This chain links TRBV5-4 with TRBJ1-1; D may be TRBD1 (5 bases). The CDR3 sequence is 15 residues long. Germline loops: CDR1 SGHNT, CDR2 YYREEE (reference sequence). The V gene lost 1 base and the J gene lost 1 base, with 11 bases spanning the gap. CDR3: CASSLWQGPNTEAFF. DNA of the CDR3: TGTGCCAGCAGCTTGTGGCAGGGTCCGAACACTGAAGCTTTCTTT.

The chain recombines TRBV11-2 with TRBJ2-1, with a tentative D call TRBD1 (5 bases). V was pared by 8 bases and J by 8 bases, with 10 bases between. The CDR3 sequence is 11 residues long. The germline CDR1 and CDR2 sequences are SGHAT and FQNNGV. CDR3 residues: CASLLGHEQFF. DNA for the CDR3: TGTGCCAGCCTCCTGGGGCATGAGCAGTTCTTC.

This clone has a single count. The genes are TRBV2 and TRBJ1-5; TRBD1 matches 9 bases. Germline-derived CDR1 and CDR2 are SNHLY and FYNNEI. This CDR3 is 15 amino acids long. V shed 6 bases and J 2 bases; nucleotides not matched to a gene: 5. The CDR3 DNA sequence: TGTGCCAGCAGGCCTACAGGGGGCGGCAATCAGCCCCAGCATTTT. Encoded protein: CASRPTGGGNQPQHF.

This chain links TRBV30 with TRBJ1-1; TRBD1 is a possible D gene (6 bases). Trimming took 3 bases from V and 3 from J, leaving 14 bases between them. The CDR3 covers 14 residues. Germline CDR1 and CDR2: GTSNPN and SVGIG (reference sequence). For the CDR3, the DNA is TGTGCCTGGAGCCGGGACATACTTTACACTGAAGCTTTCTTT. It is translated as CAWSRDILYTEAFF.

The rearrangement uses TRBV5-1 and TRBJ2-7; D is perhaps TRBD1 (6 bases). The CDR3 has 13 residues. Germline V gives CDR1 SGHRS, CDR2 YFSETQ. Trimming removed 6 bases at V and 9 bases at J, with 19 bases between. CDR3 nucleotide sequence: TGCGCCAGCAAGCCCAGGGACAACGAGGGGCAGTACTTC. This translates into CASKPRDNEGQYF.

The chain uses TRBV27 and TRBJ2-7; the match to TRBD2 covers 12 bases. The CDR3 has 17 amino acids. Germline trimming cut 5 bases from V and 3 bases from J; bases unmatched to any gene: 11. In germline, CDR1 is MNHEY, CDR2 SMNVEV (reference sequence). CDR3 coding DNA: TGTGCCAGCAGTCCGGAACTAGCGGGGGGCCCCCTCTACGAGCAGTACTTC. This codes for CASSPELAGGPLYEQYF.

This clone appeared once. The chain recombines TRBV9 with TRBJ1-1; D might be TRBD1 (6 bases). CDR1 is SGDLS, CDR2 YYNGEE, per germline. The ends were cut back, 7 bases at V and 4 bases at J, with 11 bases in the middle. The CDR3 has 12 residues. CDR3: CASSRGGTEAFF. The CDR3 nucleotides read TGTGCCAGCTCACGAGGGGGCACTGAAGCTTTCTTT. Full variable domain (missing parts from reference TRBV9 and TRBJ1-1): DSGVTQTPKHLITATGQRVTLRCSPRSGDLSVYWYQQSLDQGLQFLIQYYNGEERAKGNILERFSAQQFPDLHSELNLSSLELGDSALYFCASSRGGTEAFFGQGTRLTVV.

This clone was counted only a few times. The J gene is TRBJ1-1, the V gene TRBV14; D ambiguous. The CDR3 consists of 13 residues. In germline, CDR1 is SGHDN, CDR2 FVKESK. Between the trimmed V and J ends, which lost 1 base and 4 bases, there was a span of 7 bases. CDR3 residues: CASSQALGTEAFF. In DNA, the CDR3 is TGTGCCAGCAGCCAAGCCCTCGGCACTGAAGCTTTCTTT.

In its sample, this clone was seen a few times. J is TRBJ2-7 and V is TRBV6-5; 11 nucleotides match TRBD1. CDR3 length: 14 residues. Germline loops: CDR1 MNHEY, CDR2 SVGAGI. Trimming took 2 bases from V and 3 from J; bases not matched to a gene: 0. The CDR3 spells CASSYGTGGYEQYF. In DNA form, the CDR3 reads TGTGCCAGCAGTTACGGGACAGGGGGCTACGAGCAGTACTTC.

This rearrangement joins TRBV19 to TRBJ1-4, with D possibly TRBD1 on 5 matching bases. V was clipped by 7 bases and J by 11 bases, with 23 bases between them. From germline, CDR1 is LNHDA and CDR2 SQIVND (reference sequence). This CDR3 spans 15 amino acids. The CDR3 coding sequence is TGTGCCAGTACAGGGTTGGGTACGAGTCTCCCGAAACTGTTTTTT. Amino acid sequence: CASTGLGTSLPKLFF.

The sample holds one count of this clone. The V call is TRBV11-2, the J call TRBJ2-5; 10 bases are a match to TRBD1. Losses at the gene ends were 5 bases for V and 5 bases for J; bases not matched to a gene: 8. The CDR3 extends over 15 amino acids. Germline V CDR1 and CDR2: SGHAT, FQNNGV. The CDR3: CASSRLDRGRETQYF. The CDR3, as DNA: TGTGCCAGCAGCCGTCTCGACAGGGGGCGTGAGACCCAGTACTTC. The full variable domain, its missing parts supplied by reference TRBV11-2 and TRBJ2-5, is EAGVAQSPRYKIIEKRQSVAFWCNPISGHATLYWYQQILGQGPKLLIQFQNNGVVDDSQLPKDRFSAERLKGVDSTLKIQPAKLEDSAVYLCASSRLDRGRETQYFGPGTRLLVL.

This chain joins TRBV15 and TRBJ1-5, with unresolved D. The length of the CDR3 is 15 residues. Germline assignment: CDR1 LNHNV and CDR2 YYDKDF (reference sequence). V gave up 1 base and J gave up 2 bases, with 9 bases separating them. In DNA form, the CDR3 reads TGTGCCACCAGCAGAGGCCTAGAGGGCAATCAGCCCCAGCATTTT. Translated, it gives CATSRGLEGNQPQHF.

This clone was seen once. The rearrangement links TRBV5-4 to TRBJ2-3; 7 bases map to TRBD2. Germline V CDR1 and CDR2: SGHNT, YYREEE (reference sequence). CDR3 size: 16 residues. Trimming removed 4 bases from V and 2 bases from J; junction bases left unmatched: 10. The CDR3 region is CASSPAGAHFTDTQYF. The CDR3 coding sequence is TGTGCCAGCAGCCCCGCGGGAGCTCATTTCACAGATACGCAGTATTTT. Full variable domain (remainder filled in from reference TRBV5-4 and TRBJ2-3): ETGVTQSPTHLIKTRGQQVTLRCSSQSGHNTVSWYQQALGQGPQFIFQYYREEENGRGNFPPRFSGLQFPNYSSELNVNALELDDSALYLCASSPAGAHFTDTQYFGPGTRLTVL.

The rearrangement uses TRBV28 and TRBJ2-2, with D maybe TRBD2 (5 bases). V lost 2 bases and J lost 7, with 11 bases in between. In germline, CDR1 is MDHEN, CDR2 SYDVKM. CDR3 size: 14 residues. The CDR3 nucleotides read TGTGCCAGCAGTTTAGTGGGAGAAGGCGGGGAGCTGTTTTTT. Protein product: CASSLVGEGGELFF.

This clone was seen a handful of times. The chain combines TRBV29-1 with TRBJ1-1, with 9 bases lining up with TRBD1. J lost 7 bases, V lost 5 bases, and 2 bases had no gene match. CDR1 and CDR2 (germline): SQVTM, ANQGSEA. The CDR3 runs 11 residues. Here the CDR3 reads CSVRQGGEAFF. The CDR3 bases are TGCAGCGTTAGACAGGGGGGTGAAGCTTTCTTT.